What follows are 16 T cell receptor beta chains derived from one specimen sequenced in a study of human T cells and chemical hapten exposure. TCRdb independently ran MiXCR on the 5' RACE reads; one entry per CDR3 protein. Of 65,000 to 95,000 distinct CDR3 sequences listed, 6.5% to 8.5% are singletons. Extraction of total RNA was performed on unfractionated whole blood. Receptors originate from a male donor in good health.

This clonotype was seen repeatedly, ten times or more. The chain combines TRBV5-1 with TRBJ2-6; D possibly corresponds to TRBD1 (7 bases). Germline assignment: CDR1 SGHRS and CDR2 YFSETQ. Trimming took off 4 bases at V and 7 bases at J, with 21 bases between the two ends. This CDR3 contains 17 residues. This CDR3 reads CASSHRTQGGGANVLTF. In DNA, the CDR3 is TGCGCCAGCAGCCATCGGACCCAGGGGGGCGGTGCCAACGTCCTGACTTTC.

The table lists this clonotype with many counts. The rearrangement links TRBV5-1 to TRBJ2-7; TRBD2 agrees at 12 bases. From germline, CDR1 is SGHRS and CDR2 YFSETQ. The J segment lost 4 bases and the V segment lost 4 bases, leaving 9 bases of the junction unmatched. CDR3 length equals 16 residues. The CDR3 here is CASSTTSGGPFYEQYF. DNA for the CDR3: TGCGCCAGCAGCACGACTAGCGGGGGCCCTTTTTACGAGCAGTACTTC.

The chain combines TRBV7-9 with TRBJ1-1, with no clear D. Per germline, CDR1 SEHNR and CDR2 FQNEAQ (reference sequence). This CDR3 contains 13 residues. V lost 5 bases, J lost 4 bases, and 11 bases lay in between. CDR3 region: CASSPQASTEAFF. CDR3 nucleotide sequence: TGTGCCAGCAGCCCTCAGGCGAGCACTGAAGCTTTCTTT.

There are a few counts of this clonotype. CDR3 sequence: CAIKEGGVENIQYF. The CDR3 region has the DNA TGTGCCATCAAGGAAGGGGGCGTCGAAAACATTCAGTACTTC. The gene calls are TRBV10-3 and TRBJ2-4, with TRBD1 matching over 7 bases. This CDR3 has 14 residues. V shed 7 bases, J shed 5 bases, and the junction held 8 bases outside the gene matches. Germline V lookup: CDR1 ENHRY, CDR2 SYGVKD.

This clonotype was counted many times. The V and J genes are TRBV7-9 and TRBJ2-7, with 8 positions matching TRBD1. There are 14 residues in the CDR3. Germline CDR1 and CDR2: SEHNR and FQNEAQ (reference sequence). V lost 4 bases and J lost 3; bases outside the gene matches: 5. CDR3 region: CASSSTGDDYEQYF. The CDR3 bases are TGTGCCAGCAGCTCGACAGGGGACGACTACGAGCAGTACTTC.

CDR3 sequence: CASSLERLSGNEQFF. The CDR3 nucleotides read TGTGCCAGCAGCTTAGAACGTCTCTCGGGGAATGAGCAGTTCTTC. This chain connects TRBV7-9 to TRBJ2-1; tentatively, D is TRBD2 (5 bases). The germline V and J ends were trimmed by 1 base and 7 bases, with 14 bases remaining between them. Germline V gene lookup returns CDR1 SEHNR and CDR2 FQNEAQ (reference sequence). The length of the CDR3 is 15 residues.

This clonotype was seen repeatedly, ten times or more. The gene calls are TRBV12-3 or TRBV12-4 and TRBJ1-2; D gene uncertain. The CDR3 runs 14 residues. V dropped 6 bases and J dropped 4 bases, with 15 bases sitting between them. The CDR3 DNA follows: TGTGCCAGCAGCTCCCGGGCCTTACTCTATGGCTACACCTTC. This codes for CASSSRALLYGYTF.

This clonotype was detected a few times. This chain uses TRBV14 with TRBJ1-3, with a possible D match to TRBD1 (6 bases). The V gene's germline CDR1 is SGHDN and CDR2 FVKESK. The V end was cut by 1 base, the J end by 0 bases, with 16 bases between. The CDR3 consists of 18 residues. The CDR3 DNA reads as TGTGCCAGCAGCCAAGGACGCGCTTGGGGGCTCTCTGGAAACACCATATATTTT. It translates to CASSQGRAWGLSGNTIYF.

The table lists this clonotype with a few counts. The V call is TRBV6-5, the J call TRBJ1-5; no clear D gene. Trimming took off 0 bases at V and 7 bases at J, with 10 bases between the two ends. CDR3 length: 14 residues. Germline lookup yields CDR1 MNHEY and CDR2 SVGAGI. The CDR3 sequence is CASSYSSYVQPQHF. DNA for the CDR3: TGTGCCAGCAGTTACTCGAGCTACGTCCAGCCCCAGCATTTT.

This clonotype was recorded many times. The chain carries TRBV9 and TRBJ2-1; 8 bases line up with TRBD2. The V segment lost 4 bases and the J segment 1 base; nucleotides outside the gene matches: 7. This CDR3 comprises 16 residues. The germline V gene encodes CDR1 SGDLS and CDR2 YYNGEE. The CDR3 region is CASSPPSSGSYNEQFF. The CDR3 DNA reads TGTGCCAGCAGCCCTCCTTCTAGCGGGTCCTACAATGAGCAGTTCTTC.

This clonotype was seen a handful of times. J is TRBJ1-1 and V is TRBV29-1; D is ambiguous. The germline V gene encodes CDR1 SQVTM and CDR2 ANQGSEA. Trimming took off 7 bases at V and 1 base at J, with 13 bases between the two ends. The CDR3 has 13 residues. The CDR3 nucleotides are TGCAGCGCTGGGAATCCTCGGAACACTGAAGCTTTCTTT. Translated: CSAGNPRNTEAFF.

This clonotype was observed at least ten times. V is TRBV29-1 and J is TRBJ2-2, with D perhaps TRBD1 (6 bases). This CDR3 has 15 residues. The V gene lost 1 base and the J gene lost 2 bases, with 11 bases spanning the gap. Germline CDR1 is SQVTM and CDR2 is ANQGSEA. The CDR3 spells CSVEVGTRNTGELFF. The CDR3 DNA follows: TGCAGCGTTGAAGTCGGGACAAGAAACACCGGGGAGCTGTTTTTT.

CDR3 nucleotides: TGTGCCAGCAGTTTATCGGCTAACACTGAAGCTTTCTTT. It is translated as CASSLSANTEAFF. This chain joins TRBV27 and TRBJ1-1; D gene unclear. CDR1 is MNHEY and CDR2 is SMNVEV in the germline V gene (reference sequence). The CDR3 consists of 13 residues. Trimming took off 0 bases at V and 2 bases at J, with 4 bases between the two ends.

V gene TRBV5-1 combines with J gene TRBJ2-6; the D is unclear. CDR1 is SGHRS, CDR2 YFSETQ, per germline. The CDR3 spans 15 residues. The V end was cut by 2 bases, the J end by 0 bases, with 6 bases between. For the CDR3, the DNA is TGCGCCAGCAGCTTTCCGGACTCTGGGGCCAACGTCCTGACTTTC. Amino acids: CASSFPDSGANVLTF.

Ten or more counts support this clonotype. The V call is TRBV11-3, the J call TRBJ2-7; TRBD1 agrees at 9 bases. V was pared by 5 bases and J by 6 bases, with 14 bases of the junction left unmatched. CDR3 length: 16 residues. Germline V CDR1 and CDR2: SGHNT, YENEEA. The CDR3 DNA reads as TGTGCCAGCAGCCCATCAGGGGACAGGGACGGTCGCGAGCAGTACTTC. This encodes CASSPSGDRDGREQYF.

A remark on this clonotype: This may arise from a read error, as a much more abundant clone is one base away. The CDR3 region is CASGDGTGSSKNIQYF. As DNA, the CDR3 is TGCGCCAGCGGCGACGGGACAGGGTCGAGCAAAAACATTCAGTACTTC. J is TRBJ2-4 and V is TRBV5-1; 9 bases agree with TRBD1. Germline V gene data show CDR1 as SGHRS and CDR2 as YFSETQ. V shed 7 bases, J shed 3 bases, and the junction held 11 bases outside the gene matches. The CDR3 is 16 amino acids.